The following is a TCR beta chain sequence with its context. Its antigen remains unidentified. The input lacks base qualities; no much larger clone sits a single base away. The source of the sample is a study of blood T cell repertoires in COVID-19 (dated by TCRdb to between 2020 and 2021). About the study as a whole: Samples from collaborators originated in the United States, Italy and Spain and spanned both the acute and convalescent phases of COVID-19. The material from the prospective study consisted of cDNA or gDNA derived from T cells, B-cell-depleted T cells, or PBMCs. The dataset comprised deeply sampled blood TCRbeta repertoires from subjects exposed to, actively infected with, or recovered from COVID-19. The repertoires were released in a freely available public database meant as a resource for research on the immune response to SARS-CoV-2. The samples were drawn from the first 160 participants of the ongoing ImmuneRACE study and from 950 to 1,500 subjects provided by 6 global collaborators. Nearly every sample came with metadata listing a de-identified subject ID, COVID-19 status, age in years and sex. Where HLA class I and class II types were available, the types were taken from metadata supplied by the sample provider, not from assay-based typing. The full study reports these points: The quantity of clinical and demographic metadata differed by source and by participant and was supplied without curation.

Collaborating institutions collected whole blood in K2EDTA tubes following their own protocols. Collaborator samples were shipped for TCRbeta analysis as frozen whole blood, isolated PBMCs, or DNA extracted from either sample type. Taken from the germline V gene (reference sequence), the CDR1 and CDR2 loops are LNHDA and SQIVND. Clipping removes 2 bases from V and 2 bases from J, with 8 as the unmatched junction base count. The CDR3 starts with the cysteine, ends with the phenylalanine, and has 17 residues. Only the CDR3 portion is preserved as DNA: 51 bases, with reading frame beginning at the first base. The immunoSEQ Assay, a bias-controlled multiplex PCR, was used to amplify TCRbeta CDR3 regions from genomic DNA. The published analysis was carried out like this. Within the assay, amplification of reference gene primers was used to estimate how many nucleated cells each sample contained. To quantify the absolute abundance of each unique TCRbeta CDR3 rearrangement, sequence reads were collapsed and filtered. For each sample, productive Simpson clonality was calculated as the square root of Simpson's diversity index over productive rearrangements. What TCRdb holds here is the immuneACCESS table cut down to in-frame rearrangements. Part of the clones is not present; checked against another copy, under half of the missing clones reflect an unresolved V gene, and the others are unexplained. Clone size and the V and J calls come from that table; the DNA yielded D and trimming. This sample has 93,000 or so clones in its table, and almost 90% of those were observed once. The biggest ten clones account for roughly 3.5% of the sample.

The sample was peripheral blood. The TCR was taken from a human donor in a cohort sampled during active COVID-19. In this chain, TRBV19 is recombined with TRBJ2-5; 10 bases in between match TRBD2. The base sequence is TGTGCCAGTAGTATAACCCCAGCGGGAGGGCCACAAGAGACCCAGTACTTC. Translated, this is CASSITPAGGPQETQYF.